This record concerns one T cell receptor beta chain sequence. TCRdb keeps only in-frame clones here, not all; method: immunoSEQ multiplex PCR. The sample contains about 370,000 clones, 75% to 90% of which appear only once. Adults between roughly 18 and 95 years of age took part from 24 US areas. Self-reported history from a screening survey and questionnaire set each donor's cohort. This sample is part of a study of blood T cell repertoires in COVID-19. Study in general: Sites in the United States, Italy and Spain provided acute and convalescent COVID-19 samples. The cDNA or gDNA used as material had been derived from T cells, B-cell-depleted T cells, or PBMCs.

The germline V and J ends were trimmed by 10 bases and 9 bases, with 19 bases remaining between them. This CDR3 is built from 13 residues. The sequence derives from a man between 18 and 35 years old who had recovered from COVID-19. V is TRBV12-3 or TRBV12-4 and J is TRBJ2-1, with D perhaps TRBD2 (6 bases). Sequencing used PBMCs or T cells enriched from blood (not recorded which). This chain's CDR3 is CATRGTTTGEQFF. Here the CDR3 DNA reads TGTGCCACGCGGGGTACGACGACCGGTGAGCAGTTCTTC.